One T cell receptor (beta chain) is described in this entry. This clone occurred a few times. The antigen it recognizes is unknown. There are no base qualities to consult, and no much larger clone falls within one base. The CDR3, from cysteine to phenylalanine, totals 11 residues. Only the CDR3 DNA is retained, 33 bases long and in frame from the first base. V loses 6 bases of germline sequence and J loses 5 bases, and the interval between the two ends is 7 bases. CDR1 and CDR2 are read off the germline V gene as MNHEY and SVGAGI. These data are taken from a study of cytomegalovirus exposure and HLA in healthy donors (dated by TCRdb to 2016 to 2017). Broadly, across the study: In an earlier analysis of approximately 500 of the donors, 250 to 300 Gb of sequence data and 120 million or so unique TCR beta sequences from about 179 million T cells were reported. Class I and class II HLA loci were covered by the typing at four-digit resolution. Every repertoire in the discovery cohort had been generated on one and the same sequencing platform. A handful of DR-DQ haplotypes were handled as single units for association and clustering because linkage in the cohort was strong. Roughly 290 gigabases of sequencing data and 70 million to 95 million unique TCR sequences made up an early release that covered approximately 700 HLA-typed donors. The study was designed to test whether signatures of past pathogen exposure could be identified by cataloging public T cell receptors. Of the 350 to 400 genotyped donors, approximately 83% fell in the genetic ancestry cluster associated with self-reported Caucasian donors. The study profiled the T cell repertoires of hundreds of subjects by immunosequencing and related them to cytomegalovirus serostatus. An earlier analysis of 587 of the donors used high-throughput TCR beta sequencing to judge whether each TCR beta V gene segment behaved as functional or pseudogenic. Donor age, sex, ethnicity and CMV serostatus were compiled alongside the repertoire data. To predict cytomegalovirus infection status, the study brought together high-throughput TCR immunosequencing, statistical association of individual TCRs with disease status, and machine learning. The later analysis used no new phenotypic data to find candidate immune exposures, relying instead on TCR beta sequences and their occurrence across donors. A later genetic analysis used genome-wide SNP genotypes for about 55% of the 666 donors, treating that subset as a discovery cohort. Typing coverage differed by locus: A, B, C, DRB1 and DQB1 were typed in about 629-640 donors, DQA1 in around 500, DPA1 in around 580, and DPB1 in just under 490. A separate validation cohort of over 95 different subjects was used in addition to the approximately 700-subject first cohort. To study patterns of TCR occurrence, a later analysis re-analyzed previously published TCR beta repertoires from 600 to 750 donors and added high-resolution HLA genotyping. Across approximately 420 genotyped donors of the cohort, an average of 235,054 unique TCR beta nucleotide sequences per donor were sequenced, and approximately 17% of those sequences were non-productive.

The cohort consisted of 600 to 750 healthy bone marrow donors. At the time of sampling, every cohort member was nominally healthy, though immune exposures that went unrecorded were likely present. The donor was CMV seropositive and was included in the group of almost 300 seropositive cohort members. Each donor provided a peripheral blood sample, and peripheral blood mononuclear cells were used for TCR beta sequencing. The Qiagen DNeasy Blood Extraction Kit was used to extract genomic DNA from the blood cell samples. Receptors were amplified or captured by the immunoSEQ multiplex PCR assay. A mixture of 60 forward primers for TCR Vbeta segments and 13 reverse primers for TCR Jbeta segments was used in the multiplex PCR. The CDR3 region of rearranged TCR beta genes was amplified from genomic DNA by a multiplex PCR assay. On the Illumina HiSeq System, the amplified TCR beta libraries were sequenced as 87-base-pair reads. From the authors' description of their analysis: Across the 700 or so repertoires, a later analysis counted 78 million or so unique TCR beta chains, around 11 million of which were shared by at least two donors. A nearest-neighbor algorithm error-corrected the raw reads and collapsed the reads into unique sequences, merging closely related sequences to remove PCR and sequencing errors. CDR3 sequences were aligned to IMGT reference sequences to assign V, D and J gene segments. For a sequence to be retained, a match of at least six nucleotides was required to both a V gene segment and a J gene segment. A rearrangement counted as productive if the CDR3 had no stop codons and remained in frame with V and J, and every other rearrangement counted as non-productive. CDR3 was defined by IMGT convention, running from the second conserved V-encoded cysteine to the conserved J-encoded phenylalanine. The earlier analysis of about 500 of the donors excluded sequences that lacked an unambiguous match to a single V gene segment. An earlier analysis of roughly 590 of the donors called V segments functional above 56.7% productive rearrangements and segregating when the between-donor standard deviation exceeded 5%. A statistical classification framework was built to diagnose cytomegalovirus status from the catalog of TCR beta chain sequences. In a later analysis, V and J genes were assigned by comparing TCR nucleotide sequences against IMGT/GENE-DB human TR gene sequences. In a later analysis, CDR3 sequences and most-parsimonious VDJ recombination scenarios were assigned using the TCRdist pipeline. In a later analysis, each TCR beta chain was defined by its CDR3 amino acid sequence together with its V-gene family, and reads without a unique V-gene family were excluded. As a way to deal with suspected cross-contamination and a sequencing artifact, a later analysis dropped 500 to 700 nucleotide sequences that were highly shared and had low generation probability. A later analysis calculated a clonal expansion index for each public chain from normalized within-repertoire ranks of inferred template counts. In a later analysis, generation probabilities were computed with a VDJ recombination model fitted to out-of-frame rearrangements, and the resulting probabilities were checked against IGoR. Hypergeometric tests were used in a later analysis to score TCR-TCR, TCR-HLA and TCR-CMV co-occurrence, with a repertoire-size bias correction applied to the TCR pairs. To estimate false discovery rates, a later analysis permuted the HLA or CMV assignments 20 times. In a later analysis, co-occurring TCRs were grouped with DBSCAN, and TCRdist sequence similarity was added when clustering was performed within HLA-allele-positive subsets. Repertoires with fewer than 30,000 or more than 120,000 public chains were left out of co-occurrence clustering, as were five repertoires with anomalous nucleotide sharing. TCRdb carries this immuneACCESS record with in-frame sequences only. Its versions omit some clonotypes, under half of them owing to an unresolved V gene in the studies checked, with the rest unexplained. The V and J calls and clone size are taken from that table; D and trimming were inferred from the DNA. Present in this sample are over 100,000 clones, roughly 9% of which were seen just once. Clones ranked in the top ten supply 5.5% to 8% of the sample.

What the study reported, not specific to this receptor: Strong co-occurrence of HLA alleles, especially DR and DQ, made assigning TCR associations to individual alleles difficult. Correlated functional status among segregating V segments might reflect linkage disequilibrium, but an unknown experimental factor could not be ruled out. The sequencing pipeline was judged likely to have produced a cluster of highly shared sequence variants as a technical artifact. Around 16 rarely observed V segments, including chromosome 9 orphons, were excluded from the earlier analysis of about 610 of the donors because counts were too low. An association between a missense DCLRE1C variant and V-gene and J-gene trimming of TCR beta chains was found in a later genetic analysis and replicated in an independent cohort. In vitro tests confirmed that three of the cytomegalovirus-associated TCR beta chains recognize cytomegalovirus antigens. According to a later analysis, most CMV-associated TCR beta chains appeared to be HLA-restricted, and the HLA associations seemed to be driven largely by CMV exposure. Sequencing depth was assumed to be roughly uniform across donors in the presence/absence analyses, though that assumption may not hold. In a later analysis, about 17,000 TCR beta sequences were associated with specific HLA alleles at a false discovery rate of 0.05. In the study, approximately 160 TCR beta chains were listed as associated with cytomegalovirus. A further reported finding was that TCR beta sequences accurately predicted the HLA-A and HLA-B alleles for most subjects in the first cohort. In an earlier analysis of some 550 of the donors, most TCR beta V segments were observed in productive rearrangements about 87% or about 30% of the time, broadly matching IMGT annotations. Because HLA typing was unavailable for some donors at each locus, only the typed subset was used in association tests. Compared with equally common non-associated chains, HLA-associated TCR beta chains in a later analysis were more clonally expanded and had lower generation probabilities. The classifier was reported to diagnose cytomegalovirus status with high specificity and sensitivity in both the original cohort and the validation cohort. Only TCR beta chains were sequenced in this cohort, and the absence of alpha or paired-chain data limited detectable features. A later analysis reported that several top co-occurrence clusters appeared linked to parvovirus B19, influenza, CMV and Epstein-Barr virus. Compared with the 666-donor mean, donors in an Asian-associated ancestry cluster had fewer N-insertions in productive TCRs, according to a later genetic analysis. While some public TCRs were present in many individuals, most TCR sequences turned up only very rarely across donors. According to a later analysis, TCR association rates differed among HLA loci, with DRB1 alleles showing the most associated TCRs and HLA-C alleles showing the fewest. Immune exposure information for the cohort was limited to CMV serostatus. The authors suggested that the approach could potentially be generalized to other disease states and immunological phenotypes. Some IMGT-functional V segments, including TRBV6-2 and TRBV6-3, could not be distinguished by the 87-base-pair reads and were therefore excluded.

The chain joins TRBV6-5 to TRBJ1-1, with no confident D gene call. The sample consisted of PBMCs. This receptor was taken from a woman aged 40-49 years in good health and CMV-seropositive. The CDR3 protein sequence reads: CASSGRTEAFF. The DNA reads as follows: TGTGCCAGCAGCGGGAGGACTGAAGCTTTCTTT.